Listed here are 16 T cell receptor beta chains from one sample, sequenced in a study of esophageal squamous cell carcinoma under preoperative chemotherapy. TCRdb fed the PCR reads into MiXCR, producing one record per CDR3 protein. The sample has 10,000 to 15,000 distinct CDR3 sequences; around half are singletons. Stated time point: before preoperative PTX-NDP chemotherapy. The sample here was taken from a patient given preoperative chemotherapy. These receptors all stem from a human donor with esophageal squamous cell carcinoma. The donor label of this sample is uncertain.

Note on this clonotype: This may arise from a read error, as a much more abundant clone is one base away. V gene TRBV6-5 combines with J gene TRBJ2-1; tentatively, D is TRBD1 or TRBD2 (5 bases each). The V gene's germline CDR1 is MNHEY and CDR2 SVGAGI. The CDR3 totals 13 residues. The CDR3 DNA sequence: TGTGCCAACAGTTTTGGGGGAACCTACGAGCAGTTCTTC. Protein product: CANSFGGTYEQFF.

V is TRBV7-3 and J is TRBJ2-5; 11 bases are a match to TRBD1. The closer fit of TRBJ2-7 to the DNA end suggests the J call may be wrong. Germline-derived CDR1 and CDR2 are SGHTA and FQGTGA. This CDR3 comprises 15 residues. CDR3 amino acids: CASSHGQGASYEQYF. The CDR3 region has the DNA TGTGCCAGCAGCCACGGACAGGGGGCCTCCTACGAGCAGTACTTC.

This clonotype has a handful of counts. The chain uses TRBV6-1 and TRBJ2-5, with D hard to call. Germline CDR1 reads MNHNS; CDR2 reads SASEGT. V was trimmed by 2 bases and J by 11 bases, leaving 9 bases between them. This CDR3 is built from 11 residues. Here the CDR3 DNA reads TGTGCCAGCAGTGAAAGGGATGAGCAGTACTTC. Translated: CASSERDEQYF.

The rearrangement links TRBV6-1 to TRBJ2-1; 8 bases map to TRBD1. Trimming cost V 2 bases and J 2 bases; bases outside gene matches: 8. The germline CDR1 and CDR2 sequences are MNHNS and SASEGT. The CDR3 is 17 amino acids. In DNA form, the CDR3 reads TGTGCCAGCAGTGAACTTTTTTTGGGACAGGCCTACAATGAGCAGTTCTTC. The encoded protein is CASSELFLGQAYNEQFF.

The gene calls are TRBV6-1 and TRBJ2-1; no clear D. The CDR3 loop spans 13 amino acids. V lost 7 bases, J lost 2 bases, and 9 bases lay in between. Looked up from germline, CDR1 is MNHNS and CDR2 is SASEGT. The CDR3 DNA sequence: TGTGCCAGCAAGGGTCGAACCTACAATGAGCAGTTCTTC. Translating it yields CASKGRTYNEQFF.

This clonotype was recorded at least ten times. This may arise from a read error, as a much more abundant clone is one base away. The rearrangement joins TRBV7-2 to TRBJ2-1; D assignment may be TRBD1 or TRBD2 (6 bases each). V shed 5 bases and J shed 10 bases, with 21 bases lying between them. Germline CDR1 is SGHTA and CDR2 is FQGNSA. This CDR3 comprises 15 residues. CDR3 in amino acids: CASSAQGTLSYEQFF. CDR3 DNA sequence: TGTGCCAGCAGCGCCCAGGGGACTCTCTCCTACGAGCAGTTCTTC.

The chain combines TRBV6-1 with TRBJ2-4, with no clear D. Germline assignment: CDR1 MNHNS and CDR2 SASEGT. This CDR3 has 17 residues. V lost 8 bases and J lost 1, with 21 bases in between. The CDR3 DNA is TGTGCCAGCTGTCAAATGTTTCAGGCCTCGGCCAAAAACATTCAGTACTTC. It yields the protein CASCQMFQASAKNIQYF.

This clonotype was found a few times. V and J are TRBV6-1 and TRBJ2-3; 8 bases line up with TRBD2. Trimming took 9 bases from V and 4 from J; bases not matched to a gene: 12. Germline V CDR1 and CDR2: MNHNS, SASEGT. CDR3 length: 15 residues. For the CDR3, the DNA is TGTGCCAGGGGTTTCGGGGGGGGGGGGGCAGATACGCAGTATTTT. It codes for CARGFGGGGADTQYF.

The chain carries TRBV6-1 and TRBJ2-3; D may be TRBD2 (6 bases). Gene TRBJ2-7 matches the end of the DNA better, so the J call may be wrong. The CDR3 is 15 residues long. CDR1 and CDR2 from the germline V gene are MNHNS and SASEGT. The CDR3 DNA reads TGTGCCAGGGGGCCCGGGGGACGGAGGCCAGATACGCAGTACTTC. Its protein is CARGPGGRRPDTQYF.

Points on this clonotype: One end of the junction does not line up with germline, which may come from a read error. CDR3 sequence reads: CASMDPPNTGEQFF. CDR3 DNA: TGTGCCAGCATGGATCCGCCGAACACCGGGGAGCAGTTTTTC. J is TRBJ2-2 and V is TRBV6-1; tentative D call: TRBD2 (5 bases). The CDR3 runs to 14 residues. Per germline, CDR1 MNHNS and CDR2 SASEGT.

The chain is built from TRBV6-1 and TRBJ2-7; 8 bases line up with TRBD2. The CDR3 runs 16 residues. Germline lookup yields CDR1 MNHNS and CDR2 SASEGT. Germline trimming cut 5 bases from V and 4 bases from J; bases unmatched to any gene: 13. CDR3 region: CASSRTGTRGDYEQYF. The CDR3 nucleotides are TGTGCCAGCAGTCGTACCGGGACTAGGGGAGATTACGAGCAGTACTTC.

Note on this clonotype: At one end the junction does not follow the germline gene, possibly because of a read error. CDR3 loop: CAGFTAKDTQYF. The DNA for the CDR3 is TGTGCCGGTTTCACAGCCAAGGACACGCAGTACTTT. This sequence joins TRBV10-3 and TRBJ2-3; possibly TRBD1 for D (5 bases). In germline, CDR1 is ENHRY, CDR2 SYGVKD. This CDR3 contains 12 residues.

Details on this clonotype: This may stem from a read error, because a much larger clone lies one nucleotide away. No DNA is shown, since the ends of the CDR3 on it are uncertain; the CDR3 is the one TCRdb lists. The chain joins TRBV10-3 to TRBJ2-2; the table's D call, TRBD1, has no DNA check behind it. Germline CDR1 and CDR2: ENHRY and SYGVKD. The CDR3 totals 14 residues, both ends included. CDR3 in amino acids: CAVGQGARPGELYF.

For this clonotype: An end of the junction differs from the germline gene, which may be a read error. The V and J genes are TRBV6-1 and TRBJ2-1; 8 positions match TRBD2. CDR1 MNHNS and CDR2 SASEGT come from the germline V gene. The length of the CDR3 is 15 residues. The CDR3 sequence is CARGFGGGDEETQYF. The CDR3 DNA reads as TGTGCCAGGGGTTTCGGGGGGGGGGACGAAGAGACGCAGTATTTC.

The rearrangement joins TRBV7-9 to TRBJ2-1; TRBD1 agrees at 9 bases. The J call may be incorrect, as the DNA end agrees better with TRBJ2-7. From germline, CDR1 is SEHNR and CDR2 FQNEAQ (reference sequence). The CDR3 contains 15 residues. CDR3 nucleotide sequence: TGTGCCAGCAGCTTAGCATCCGACAGGGGGGACGAGCAGTACTTC. Translation gives CASSLASDRGDEQYF.

This clonotype was found a few times. This chain joins TRBV11-3 and TRBJ2-3; D gene ambiguous. This CDR3 spans 13 amino acids. The ends were cut back, 4 bases at V and 8 bases at J, with 13 bases in the middle. In germline, CDR1 is SGHNT, CDR2 YENEEA. Here the CDR3 DNA reads TGTGCCAGCAGCTCCACTGAATTGGGTACGCAGTATTTT. Amino acid sequence: CASSSTELGTQYF.